This TCR beta chain is from a study of neurological immune-mediated disorders. This CDR3 has 16 amino acids. The ends lost 4 bases at V and 6 bases at J; junction bases unmatched: 12. TCRdb re-called the 5' RACE reads with MiXCR, one entry per CDR3 protein. The data hold about 46,000 distinct CDR3 sequences, with around 1.9% observed a single time. This clonotype was detected ten times or more. The J gene is TRBJ2-7, the V gene TRBV12-3 or TRBV12-4; 10 positions agree with TRBD1. The receptor was isolated from a woman between 40 and 55 years old with multiple sclerosis. Source material: PBMCs. The chain's CDR3 is CASSSQPGQGMGEQYF. The CDR3 nucleotides are TGTGCCAGCAGTTCCCAACCGGGACAGGGGATGGGCGAGCAGTACTTC.